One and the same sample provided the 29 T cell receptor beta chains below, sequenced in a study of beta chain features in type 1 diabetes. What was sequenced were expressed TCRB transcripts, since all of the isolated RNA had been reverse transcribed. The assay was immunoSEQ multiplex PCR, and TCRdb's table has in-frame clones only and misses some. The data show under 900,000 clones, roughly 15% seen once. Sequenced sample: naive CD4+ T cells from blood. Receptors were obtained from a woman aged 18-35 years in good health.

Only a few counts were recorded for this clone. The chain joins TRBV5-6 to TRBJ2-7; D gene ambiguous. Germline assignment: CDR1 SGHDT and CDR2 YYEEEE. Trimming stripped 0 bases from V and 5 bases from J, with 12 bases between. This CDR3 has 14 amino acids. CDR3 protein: CASSLAGIGDEQYF. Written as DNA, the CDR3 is TGTGCCAGCAGCTTGGCCGGAATCGGTGACGAGCAGTACTTC. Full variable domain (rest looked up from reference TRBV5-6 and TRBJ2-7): DAGVTQSPTHLIKTRGQQVTLRCSPKSGHDTVSWYQQALGQGPQFIFQYYEEEERQRGNFPDRFSGHQFPNYSSELNVNALLLGDSALYLCASSLAGIGDEQYFGPGTRLTVT.

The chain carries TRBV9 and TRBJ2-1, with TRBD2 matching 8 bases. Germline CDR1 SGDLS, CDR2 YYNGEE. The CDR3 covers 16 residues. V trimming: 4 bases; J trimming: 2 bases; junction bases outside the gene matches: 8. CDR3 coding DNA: TGTGCCAGCAGCTCCCTCGGGGGGGAGCCCTACAATGAGCAGTTCTTC. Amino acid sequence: CASSSLGGEPYNEQFF.

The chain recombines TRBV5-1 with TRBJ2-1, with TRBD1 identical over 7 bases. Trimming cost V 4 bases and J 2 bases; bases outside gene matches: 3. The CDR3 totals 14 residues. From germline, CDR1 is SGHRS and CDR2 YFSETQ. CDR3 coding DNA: TGCGCCAGCAGCCAACAGGGGACCTACAATGAGCAGTTCTTC. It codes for CASSQQGTYNEQFF.

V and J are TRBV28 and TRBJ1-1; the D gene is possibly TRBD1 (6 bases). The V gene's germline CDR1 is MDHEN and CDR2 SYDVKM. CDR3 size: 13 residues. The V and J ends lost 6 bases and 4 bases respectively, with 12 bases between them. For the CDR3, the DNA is TGTGCCAGCAGACAGGGTTTGAGCACTGAAGCTTTCTTT. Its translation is CASRQGLSTEAFF.

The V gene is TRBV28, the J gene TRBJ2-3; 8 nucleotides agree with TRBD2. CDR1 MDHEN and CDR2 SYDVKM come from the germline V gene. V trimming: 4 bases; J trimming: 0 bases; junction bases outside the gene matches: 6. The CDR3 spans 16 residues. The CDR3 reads CASSSAGAGSTDTQYF. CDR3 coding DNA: TGTGCCAGCAGTTCAGCGGGAGCAGGGAGCACAGATACGCAGTATTTT. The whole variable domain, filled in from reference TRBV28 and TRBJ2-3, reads DVKVTQSSRYLVKRTGEKVFLECVQDMDHENMFWYRQDPGLGLRLIYFSYDVKMKEKGDIPEGYSVSREKKERFSLILESASTNQTSMYLCASSSAGAGSTDTQYFGPGTRLTVL.

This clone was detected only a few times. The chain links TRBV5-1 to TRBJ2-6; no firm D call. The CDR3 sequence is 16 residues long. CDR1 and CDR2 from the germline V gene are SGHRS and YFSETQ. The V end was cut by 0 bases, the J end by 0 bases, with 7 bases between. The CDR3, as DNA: TGCGCCAGCAGCTTGGCCTCAAGCTCTGGGGCCAACGTCCTGACTTTC. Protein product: CASSLASSSGANVLTF.

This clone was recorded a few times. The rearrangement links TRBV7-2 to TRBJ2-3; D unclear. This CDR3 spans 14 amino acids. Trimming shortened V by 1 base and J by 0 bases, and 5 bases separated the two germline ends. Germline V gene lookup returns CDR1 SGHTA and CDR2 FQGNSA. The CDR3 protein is CASSLVISTDTQYF. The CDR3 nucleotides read TGTGCCAGCAGCTTAGTAATCAGCACAGATACGCAGTATTTT.

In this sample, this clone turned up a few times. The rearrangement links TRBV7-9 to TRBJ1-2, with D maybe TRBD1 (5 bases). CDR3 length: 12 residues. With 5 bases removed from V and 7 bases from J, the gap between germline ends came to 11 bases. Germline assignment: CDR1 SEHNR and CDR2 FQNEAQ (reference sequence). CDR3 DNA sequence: TGTGCCAGCAGCCGTCAGGGAAGTGGCTACACCTTC. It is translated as CASSRQGSGYTF.

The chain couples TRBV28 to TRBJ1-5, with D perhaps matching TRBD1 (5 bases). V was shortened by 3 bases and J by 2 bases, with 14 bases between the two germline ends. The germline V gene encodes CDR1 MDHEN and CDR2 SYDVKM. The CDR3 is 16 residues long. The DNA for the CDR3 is TGTGCCAGCAGTTTGGCCTCAGGGTACGGCAATCAGCCCCAGCATTTT. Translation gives CASSLASGYGNQPQHF.

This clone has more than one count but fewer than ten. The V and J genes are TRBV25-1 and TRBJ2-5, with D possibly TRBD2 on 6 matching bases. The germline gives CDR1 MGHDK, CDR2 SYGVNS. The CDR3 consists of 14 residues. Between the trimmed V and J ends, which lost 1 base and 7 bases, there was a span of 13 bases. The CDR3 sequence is CASSESEGLRTQYF. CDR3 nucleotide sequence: TGTGCCAGCAGTGAATCGGAGGGGTTGAGGACCCAGTACTTC. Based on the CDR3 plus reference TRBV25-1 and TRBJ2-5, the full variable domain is EADIYQTPRYLVIGTGKKITLECSQTMGHDKMYWYQQDPGMELHLIHYSYGVNSTEKGDLSSESTVSRIRTEHFPLTLESARPSHTSQYLCASSESEGLRTQYFGPGTRLLVL.

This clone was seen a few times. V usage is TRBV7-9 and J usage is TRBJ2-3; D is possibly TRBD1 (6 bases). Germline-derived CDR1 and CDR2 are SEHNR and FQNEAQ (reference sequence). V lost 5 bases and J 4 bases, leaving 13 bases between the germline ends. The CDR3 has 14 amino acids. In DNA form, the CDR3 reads TGTGCCAGCAGCCGGAGGACAGAGTCAGATACGCAGTATTTT. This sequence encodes CASSRRTESDTQYF.

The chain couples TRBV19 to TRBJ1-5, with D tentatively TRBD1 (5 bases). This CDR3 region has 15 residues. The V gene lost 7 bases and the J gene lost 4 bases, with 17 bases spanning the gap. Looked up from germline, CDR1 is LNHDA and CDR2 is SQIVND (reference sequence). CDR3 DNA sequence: TGTGCCAGTACAACGACAGCCACTCATAATCAGCCCCAGCATTTT. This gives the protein CASTTTATHNQPQHF.

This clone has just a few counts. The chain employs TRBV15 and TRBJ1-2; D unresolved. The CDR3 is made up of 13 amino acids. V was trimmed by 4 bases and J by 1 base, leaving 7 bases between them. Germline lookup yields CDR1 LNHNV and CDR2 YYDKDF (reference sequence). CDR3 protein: CATSNHLNYGYTF. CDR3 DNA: TGTGCCACCAGCAATCACCTTAACTATGGCTACACCTTC.

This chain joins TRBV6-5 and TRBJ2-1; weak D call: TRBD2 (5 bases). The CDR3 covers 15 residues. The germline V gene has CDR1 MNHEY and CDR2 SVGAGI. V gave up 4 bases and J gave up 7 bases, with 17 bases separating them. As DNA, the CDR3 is TGTGCCAGCAGTTTGGCGAGAGGGAAAGTGAATGAGCAGTTCTTC. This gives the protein CASSLARGKVNEQFF.

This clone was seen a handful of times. The CDR3, as DNA: TGTGCCAGCAGCTTGGGACCGGATCTTTTATCTTCGGGGGCCAACGTCCTGACTTTC. This encodes CASSLGPDLLSSGANVLTF. The chain couples TRBV5-5 to TRBJ2-6; D not certain. CDR3 length: 19 residues. Trimming cost V 0 bases and J 4 bases, with 20 bases left between them. The V gene's germline CDR1 is SGHKS and CDR2 YYEKEE (reference sequence).

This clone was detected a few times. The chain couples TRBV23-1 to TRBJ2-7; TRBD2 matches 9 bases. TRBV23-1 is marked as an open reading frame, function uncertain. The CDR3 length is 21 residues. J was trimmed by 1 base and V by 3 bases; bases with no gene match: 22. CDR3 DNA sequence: TGCGCCAGCAGTCACGGAGGACTACGGCGCGGGAGGGCTCTATTTTCCTACGAGCAGTACTTC. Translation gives CASSHGGLRRGRALFSYEQYF.

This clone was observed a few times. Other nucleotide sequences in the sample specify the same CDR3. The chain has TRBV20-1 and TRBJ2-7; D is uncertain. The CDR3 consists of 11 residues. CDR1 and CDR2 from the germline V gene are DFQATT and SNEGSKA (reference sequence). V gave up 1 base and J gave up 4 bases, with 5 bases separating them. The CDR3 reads CSARAGYEQYF. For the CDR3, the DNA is TGCAGTGCTAGAGCGGGTTACGAGCAGTACTTC.

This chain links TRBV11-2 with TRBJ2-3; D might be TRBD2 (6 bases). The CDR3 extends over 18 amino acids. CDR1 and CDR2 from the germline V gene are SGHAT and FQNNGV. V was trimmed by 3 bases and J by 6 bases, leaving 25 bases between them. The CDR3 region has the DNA TGTGCCAGCAGCTTGAATTCGTTAGCGGCCCCCAGGCTCGATACGCAGTATTTT. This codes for CASSLNSLAAPRLDTQYF. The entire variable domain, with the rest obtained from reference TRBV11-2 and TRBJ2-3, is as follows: EAGVAQSPRYKIIEKRQSVAFWCNPISGHATLYWYQQILGQGPKLLIQFQNNGVVDDSQLPKDRFSAERLKGVDSTLKIQPAKLEDSAVYLCASSLNSLAAPRLDTQYFGPGTRLTVL.

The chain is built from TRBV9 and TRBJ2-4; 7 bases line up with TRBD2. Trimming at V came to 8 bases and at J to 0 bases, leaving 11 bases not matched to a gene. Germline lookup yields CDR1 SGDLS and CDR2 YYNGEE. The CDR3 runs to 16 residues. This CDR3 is CARQAGREQAKNIQYF. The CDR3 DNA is TGTGCCAGACAAGCTGGGCGGGAGCAAGCCAAAAACATTCAGTACTTC.

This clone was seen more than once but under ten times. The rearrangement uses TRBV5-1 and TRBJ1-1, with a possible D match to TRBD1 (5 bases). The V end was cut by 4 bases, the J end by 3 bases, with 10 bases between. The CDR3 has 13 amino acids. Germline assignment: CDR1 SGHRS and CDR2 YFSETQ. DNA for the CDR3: TGCGCCAGCAGCGCGGACACGGACACTGAAGCTTTCTTT. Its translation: CASSADTDTEAFF. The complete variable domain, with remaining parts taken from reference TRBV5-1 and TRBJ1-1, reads KAGVTQTPRYLIKTRGQQVTLSCSPISGHRSVSWYQQTPGQGLQFLFEYFSETQRNKGNFPGRFSGRQFSNSRSEMNVSTLELGDSALYLCASSADTDTEAFFGQGTRLTVV.

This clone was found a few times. CDR3 coding DNA: TGTGCCAGCAGCCAACTAAGCTCCTACGAGCAGTACTTC. Its translation is CASSQLSSYEQYF. The V gene is TRBV6-5, the J gene TRBJ2-7; no clear D gene. This CDR3 has 13 amino acids. Trimming stripped 6 bases from V and 0 bases from J, with 9 bases between. Per germline, CDR1 MNHEY and CDR2 SVGAGI.

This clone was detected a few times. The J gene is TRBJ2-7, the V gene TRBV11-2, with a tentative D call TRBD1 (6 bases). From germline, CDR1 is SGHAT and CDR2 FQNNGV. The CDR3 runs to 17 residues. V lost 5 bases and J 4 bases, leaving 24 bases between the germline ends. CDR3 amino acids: CASSPDDRWTRPYEQYF. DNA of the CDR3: TGTGCCAGCAGCCCCGACGACAGGTGGACACGACCGTACGAGCAGTACTTC. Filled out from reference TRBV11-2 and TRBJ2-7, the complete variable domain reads EAGVAQSPRYKIIEKRQSVAFWCNPISGHATLYWYQQILGQGPKLLIQFQNNGVVDDSQLPKDRFSAERLKGVDSTLKIQPAKLEDSAVYLCASSPDDRWTRPYEQYFGPGTRLTVT.

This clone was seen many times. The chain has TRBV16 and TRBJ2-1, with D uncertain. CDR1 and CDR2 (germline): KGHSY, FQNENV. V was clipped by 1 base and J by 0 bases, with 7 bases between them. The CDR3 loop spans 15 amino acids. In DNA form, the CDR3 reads TGTGCCAGCAGCCAATTTCAGAGCTCCTACAATGAGCAGTTCTTC. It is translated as CASSQFQSSYNEQFF.

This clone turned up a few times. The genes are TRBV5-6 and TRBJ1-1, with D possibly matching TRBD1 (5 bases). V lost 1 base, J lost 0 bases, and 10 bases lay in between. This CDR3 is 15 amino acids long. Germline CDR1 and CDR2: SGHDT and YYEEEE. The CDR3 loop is CASSLTGRVNTEAFF. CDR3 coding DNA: TGTGCCAGCAGCTTGACGGGGCGCGTGAACACTGAAGCTTTCTTT. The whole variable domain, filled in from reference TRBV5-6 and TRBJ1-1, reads DAGVTQSPTHLIKTRGQQVTLRCSPKSGHDTVSWYQQALGQGPQFIFQYYEEEERQRGNFPDRFSGHQFPNYSSELNVNALLLGDSALYLCASSLTGRVNTEAFFGQGTRLTVV.

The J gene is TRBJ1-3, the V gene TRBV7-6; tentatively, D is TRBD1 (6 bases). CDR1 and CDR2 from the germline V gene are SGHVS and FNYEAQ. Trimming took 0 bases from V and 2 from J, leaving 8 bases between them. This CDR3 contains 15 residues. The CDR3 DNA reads TGTGCCAGCAGCTTAGCGGGACATCCTGGAAACACCATATATTTT. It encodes CASSLAGHPGNTIYF.

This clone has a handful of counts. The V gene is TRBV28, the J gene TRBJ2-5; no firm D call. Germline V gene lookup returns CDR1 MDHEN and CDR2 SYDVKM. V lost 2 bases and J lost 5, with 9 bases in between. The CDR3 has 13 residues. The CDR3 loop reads CASSLLFSETQYF. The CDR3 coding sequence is TGTGCCAGCAGTTTACTTTTCTCCGAGACCCAGTACTTC.

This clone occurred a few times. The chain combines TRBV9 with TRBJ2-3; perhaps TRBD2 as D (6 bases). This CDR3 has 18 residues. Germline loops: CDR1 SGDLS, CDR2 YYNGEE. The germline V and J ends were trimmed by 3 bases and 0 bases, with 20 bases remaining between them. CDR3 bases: TGTGCCAGCAGCGCCAACCTCCCTGGGCGGGGTAGCACAGATACGCAGTATTTT. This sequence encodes CASSANLPGRGSTDTQYF. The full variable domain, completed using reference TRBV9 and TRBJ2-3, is DSGVTQTPKHLITATGQRVTLRCSPRSGDLSVYWYQQSLDQGLQFLIQYYNGEERAKGNILERFSAQQFPDLHSELNLSSLELGDSALYFCASSANLPGRGSTDTQYFGPGTRLTVL.

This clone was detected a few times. DNA of the CDR3: TGTGCCAGCACTAGGTATAAGACTGAAGCTTTCTTT. This codes for CASTRYKTEAFF. The chain recombines TRBV2 with TRBJ1-1, with unresolved D. Germline-derived CDR1 and CDR2 are SNHLY and FYNNEI. V gave up 7 bases and J gave up 5 bases, with 11 bases separating them. There are 12 residues in the CDR3.

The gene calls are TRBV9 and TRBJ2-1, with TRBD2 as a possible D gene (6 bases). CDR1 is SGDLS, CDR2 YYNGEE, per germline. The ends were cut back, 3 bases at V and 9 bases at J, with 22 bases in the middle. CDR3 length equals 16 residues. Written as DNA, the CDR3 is TGTGCCAGCAGCGCGACAGCCGGGACTCCCCTCGTTGAGCAGTTCTTC. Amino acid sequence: CASSATAGTPLVEQFF.